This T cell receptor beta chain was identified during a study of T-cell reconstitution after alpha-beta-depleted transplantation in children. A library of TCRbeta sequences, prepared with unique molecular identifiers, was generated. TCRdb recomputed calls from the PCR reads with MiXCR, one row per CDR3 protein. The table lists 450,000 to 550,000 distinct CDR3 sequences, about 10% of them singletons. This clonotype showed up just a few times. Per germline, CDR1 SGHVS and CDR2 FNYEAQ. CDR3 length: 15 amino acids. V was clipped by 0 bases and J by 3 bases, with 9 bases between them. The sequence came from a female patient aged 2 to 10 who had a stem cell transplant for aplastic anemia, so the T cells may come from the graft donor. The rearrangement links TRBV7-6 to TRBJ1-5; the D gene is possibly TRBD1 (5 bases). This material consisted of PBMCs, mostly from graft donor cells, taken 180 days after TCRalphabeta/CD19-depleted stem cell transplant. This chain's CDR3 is CASSLAAGYNQPQHF. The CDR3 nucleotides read TGTGCCAGCAGCTTAGCGGCAGGGTACAATCAGCCCCAGCATTTT.